This T cell receptor beta chain is from a study of regulatory T cells in long-lasting Graves disease. This clonotype has a count of ten or more. What it recognizes is unknown. Points from the study as a whole: The number of shared public clonotypes was higher in persistent patients (roughly 3,000) than new patients (966).

The V end lost 8 bases, the J end lost 6 bases, and 13 bases lay between the germline ends. CDR3 length: 12 residues. CDR1 KGHSH and CDR2 LQKENI come from the germline V gene. Documented time point: newly diagnosed GD, antithyroid drugs for less than 3 months. RNA from PBMCs was the source of the TCR library. The authors drew 8.5 to 9 milliliters of peripheral blood into EDTA tubes. In building TCR beta libraries, iRepertoire HTBI primers were used together with Arm-PCR of CDR3 regions. From the multiplex PCR reads, TCRdb called clonotypes with MiXCR, one entry per CDR3 protein. Among 250,000 to 300,000 distinct CDR3 sequences listed, approximately 18% were seen once. The same sample was also used in a study of T cells in Graves' hyperthyroidism and ophthalmopathy. This second study says: Ophthalmopathy cases were set apart from stable hyperthyroidism by a 13 V-J model.

The chain links TRBV18 to TRBJ1-2; TRBD1 might be the D (6 bases). The receptor was derived from a woman in her twenties or thirties with Graves disease. Sequenced material: peripheral blood mononuclear cells (PBMCs), taken at new diagnosis, from a patient treated with antithyroid drugs. Here the CDR3 reads CASSLRQDGYTF. DNA for the CDR3: TGTGCCAGCAGCCTAAGACAGGATGGCTACACCTTC.